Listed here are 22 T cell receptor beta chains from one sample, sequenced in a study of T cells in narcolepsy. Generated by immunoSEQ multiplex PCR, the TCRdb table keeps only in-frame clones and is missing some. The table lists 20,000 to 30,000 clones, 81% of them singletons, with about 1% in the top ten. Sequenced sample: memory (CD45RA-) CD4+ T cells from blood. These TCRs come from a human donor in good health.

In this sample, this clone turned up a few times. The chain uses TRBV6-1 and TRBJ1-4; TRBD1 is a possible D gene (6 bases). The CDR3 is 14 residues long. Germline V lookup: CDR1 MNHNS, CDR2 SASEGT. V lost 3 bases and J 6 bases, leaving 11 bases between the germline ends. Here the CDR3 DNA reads TGTGCCAGCAGTGAGCGGGGGGCGGATGAAAAACTGTTTTTT. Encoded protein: CASSERGADEKLFF.

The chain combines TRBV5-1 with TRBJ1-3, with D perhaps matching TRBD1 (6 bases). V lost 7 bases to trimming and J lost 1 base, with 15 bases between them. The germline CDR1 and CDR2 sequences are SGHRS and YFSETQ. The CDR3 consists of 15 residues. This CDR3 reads CASHKGGVSGNTIYF. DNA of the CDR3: TGCGCCAGCCATAAAGGGGGGGTTTCTGGAAACACCATATATTTT.

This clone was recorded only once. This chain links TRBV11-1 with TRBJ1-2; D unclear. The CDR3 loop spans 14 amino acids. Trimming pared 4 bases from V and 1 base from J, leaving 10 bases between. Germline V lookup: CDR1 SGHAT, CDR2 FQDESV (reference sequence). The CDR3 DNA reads TGTGCCAGCAGCTCCGGACGGAATAACTATGGCTACACCTTC. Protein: CASSSGRNNYGYTF.

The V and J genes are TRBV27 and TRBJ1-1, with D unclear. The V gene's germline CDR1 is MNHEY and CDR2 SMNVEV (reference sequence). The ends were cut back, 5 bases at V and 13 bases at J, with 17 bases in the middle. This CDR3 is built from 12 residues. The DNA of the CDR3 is TGTGCCAGCAGTCCTCGCCCGAGGGTGGTTTTCTTT. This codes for CASSPRPRVVFF.

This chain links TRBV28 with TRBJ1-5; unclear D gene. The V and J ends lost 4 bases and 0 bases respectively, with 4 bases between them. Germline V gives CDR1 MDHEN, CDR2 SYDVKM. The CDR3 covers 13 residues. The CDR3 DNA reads TGTGCCAGCAGTTCAAATAGCAATCAGCCCCAGCATTTT. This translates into CASSSNSNQPQHF.

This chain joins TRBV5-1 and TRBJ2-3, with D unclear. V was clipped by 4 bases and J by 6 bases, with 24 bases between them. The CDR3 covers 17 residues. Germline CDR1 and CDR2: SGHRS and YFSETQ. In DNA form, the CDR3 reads TGCGCCAGCAGCCCCCCCCTTTCGCGACCCGGAATGGATACGCAGTATTTT. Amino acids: CASSPPLSRPGMDTQYF.

The CDR3 spells CASSLDRVYEQYF. In DNA, the CDR3 is TGTGCCAGCAGCTTGGACAGGGTTTACGAGCAGTACTTC. The genes are TRBV5-4 and TRBJ2-7; possibly TRBD1 for D (6 bases). Between the trimmed V and J ends, which lost 0 bases and 4 bases, there was a span of 8 bases. This CDR3 comprises 13 residues. Germline lookup yields CDR1 SGHNT and CDR2 YYREEE (reference sequence).

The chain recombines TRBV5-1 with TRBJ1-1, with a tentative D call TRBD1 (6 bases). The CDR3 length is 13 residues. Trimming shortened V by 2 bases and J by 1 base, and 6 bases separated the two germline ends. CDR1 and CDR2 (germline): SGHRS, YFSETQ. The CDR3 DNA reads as TGCGCCAGCAGCTTACAGGGGAACACTGAAGCTTTCTTT. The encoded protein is CASSLQGNTEAFF.

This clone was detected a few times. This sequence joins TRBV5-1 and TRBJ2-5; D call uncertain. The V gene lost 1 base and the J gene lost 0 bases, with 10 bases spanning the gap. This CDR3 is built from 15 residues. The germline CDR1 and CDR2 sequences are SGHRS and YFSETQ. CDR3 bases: TGCGCCAGCAGCTTGAACGCAGGAAACCAAGAGACCCAGTACTTC. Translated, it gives CASSLNAGNQETQYF.

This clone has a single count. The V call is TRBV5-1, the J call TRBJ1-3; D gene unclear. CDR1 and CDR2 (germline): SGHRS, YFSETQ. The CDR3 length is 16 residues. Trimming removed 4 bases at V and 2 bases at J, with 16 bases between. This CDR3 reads CASSLSGPTTGNTIYF. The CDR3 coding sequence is TGCGCCAGCAGCCTCTCCGGCCCCACCACTGGAAACACCATATATTTT.

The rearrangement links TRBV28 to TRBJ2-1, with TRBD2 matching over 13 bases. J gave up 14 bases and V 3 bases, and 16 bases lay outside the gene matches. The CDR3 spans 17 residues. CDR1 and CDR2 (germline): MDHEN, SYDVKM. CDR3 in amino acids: CASSLAGLAGDSSIKFF. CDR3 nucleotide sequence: TGTGCCAGCAGTTTGGCCGGACTAGCGGGAGATTCGTCCATCAAGTTCTTC.

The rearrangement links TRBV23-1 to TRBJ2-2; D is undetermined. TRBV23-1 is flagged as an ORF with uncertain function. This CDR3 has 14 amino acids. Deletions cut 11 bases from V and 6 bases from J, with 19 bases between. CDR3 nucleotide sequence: TGCGCCCCATCCCCGGGCTACCTCTCCGGGGAGCTGTTTTTT. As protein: CAPSPGYLSGELFF.

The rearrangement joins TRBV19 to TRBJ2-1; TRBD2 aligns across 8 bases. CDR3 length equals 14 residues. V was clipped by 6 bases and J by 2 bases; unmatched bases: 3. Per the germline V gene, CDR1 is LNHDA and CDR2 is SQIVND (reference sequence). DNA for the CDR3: TGTGCCAGTAGGCTCGGGGGGGCCTACAATGAGCAGTTCTTC. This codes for CASRLGGAYNEQFF.

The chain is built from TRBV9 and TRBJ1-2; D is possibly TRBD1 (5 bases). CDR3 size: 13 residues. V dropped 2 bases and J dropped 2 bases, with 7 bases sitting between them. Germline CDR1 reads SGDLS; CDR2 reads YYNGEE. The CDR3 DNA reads TGTGCCAGCAGCGTTAGGGGAAACTATGGCTACACCTTC. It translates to CASSVRGNYGYTF.

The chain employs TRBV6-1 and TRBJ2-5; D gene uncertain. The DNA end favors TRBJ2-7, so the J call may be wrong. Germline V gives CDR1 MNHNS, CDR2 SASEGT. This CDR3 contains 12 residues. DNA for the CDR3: TGTGCCAGCAGTGAAAGGTTCTACGAGCAGTACTTC. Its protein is CASSERFYEQYF.

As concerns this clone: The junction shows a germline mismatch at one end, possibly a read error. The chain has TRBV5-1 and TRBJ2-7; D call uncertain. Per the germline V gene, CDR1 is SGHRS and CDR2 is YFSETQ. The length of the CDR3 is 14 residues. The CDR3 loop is CASSLTGPPYEQCF. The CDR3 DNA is TGCGCCAGCAGCTTGACCGGGCCACCCTACGAGCAGTGCTTC.

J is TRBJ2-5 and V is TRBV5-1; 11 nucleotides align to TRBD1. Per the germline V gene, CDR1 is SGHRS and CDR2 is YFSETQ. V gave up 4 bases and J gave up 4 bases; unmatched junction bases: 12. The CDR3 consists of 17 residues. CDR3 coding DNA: TGCGCCAGCAGCATAAACTTTAGGGACAGGGGGGGAGAGACCCAGTACTTC. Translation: CASSINFRDRGGETQYF.

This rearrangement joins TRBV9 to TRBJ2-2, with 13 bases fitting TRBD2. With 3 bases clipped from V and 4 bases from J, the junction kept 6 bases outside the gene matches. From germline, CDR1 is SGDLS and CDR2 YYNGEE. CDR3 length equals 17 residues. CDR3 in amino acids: CASSAGLAGMGTGELFF. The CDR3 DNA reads TGTGCCAGCAGCGCGGGACTAGCGGGAATGGGCACCGGGGAGCTGTTTTTT.

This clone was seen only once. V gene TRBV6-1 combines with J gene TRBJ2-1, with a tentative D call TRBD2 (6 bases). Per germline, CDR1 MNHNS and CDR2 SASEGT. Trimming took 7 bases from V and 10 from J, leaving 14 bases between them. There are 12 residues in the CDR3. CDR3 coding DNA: TGTGCCAGCAACTCGGGACTCCGGGAGCAGTTCTTC. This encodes CASNSGLREQFF.

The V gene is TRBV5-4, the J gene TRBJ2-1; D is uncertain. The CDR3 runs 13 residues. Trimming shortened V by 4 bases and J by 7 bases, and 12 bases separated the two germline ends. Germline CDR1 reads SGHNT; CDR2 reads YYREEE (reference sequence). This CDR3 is CASSPGSLNEQFF. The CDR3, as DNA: TGTGCCAGCAGCCCCGGATCTCTGAATGAGCAGTTCTTC.

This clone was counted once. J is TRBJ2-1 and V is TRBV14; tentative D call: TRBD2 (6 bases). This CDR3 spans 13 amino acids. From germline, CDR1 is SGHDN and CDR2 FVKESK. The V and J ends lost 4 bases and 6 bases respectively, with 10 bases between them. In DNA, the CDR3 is TGTGCCAGCAGCCTCCAAGCGGGCAATGAGCAGTTCTTC. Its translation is CASSLQAGNEQFF. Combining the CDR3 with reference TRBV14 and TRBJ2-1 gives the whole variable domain EAGVTQFPSHSVIEKGQTVTLRCDPISGHDNLYWYRRVMGKEIKFLLHFVKESKQDESGMPNNRFLAERTGGTYSTLKVQPAELEDSGVYFCASSLQAGNEQFFGPGTRLTVL.

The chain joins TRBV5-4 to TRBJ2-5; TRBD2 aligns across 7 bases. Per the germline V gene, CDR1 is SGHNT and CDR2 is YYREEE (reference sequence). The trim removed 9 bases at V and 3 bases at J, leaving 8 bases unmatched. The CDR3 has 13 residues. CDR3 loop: CAIRTRDKETQYF. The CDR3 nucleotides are TGTGCCATTCGGACTAGAGATAAAGAGACCCAGTACTTC.